These 14 T cell receptor beta chains came from one sample sequenced in a study of healthy donors' naive CD4 and CD8 T cells. TCR libraries were built from approximately 520 ng of total RNA by linear amplification. MiXCR, run by TCRdb on the reads, gives a single entry per CDR3 protein. In the table there are roughly 200,000 distinct CDR3 sequences, under 85% of which are singletons. Sequenced: naive CD4+ and CD8+ T cells sorted from blood, pooled from several donors. The receptors shown here come from a pool of human donors in good health; the sample pools cells from several healthy donors.

V is TRBV5-1 and J is TRBJ2-2; D may be TRBD2 (6 bases). Germline V gene sequence: CDR1 SGHRS, CDR2 YFSETQ. V was cut by 2 bases and J by 9 bases, with 8 bases left in between. The CDR3 extends over 12 amino acids. This CDR3 reads CASSFGGRELFF. The CDR3 region has the DNA TGCGCCAGCAGCTTCGGGGGAAGGGAGCTGTTTTTT.

The J gene is TRBJ2-7, the V gene TRBV6-5, with D tentatively TRBD1 (6 bases). Germline values: CDR1 MNHEY, CDR2 SVGAGI. The CDR3 is made up of 14 amino acids. V was cut by 6 bases and J by 4 bases, with 16 bases left in between. This CDR3 reads CASSRDKSVYEQYF. CDR3 DNA sequence: TGTGCCAGCAGCCGGGACAAAAGTGTGTACGAGCAGTACTTC.

This clonotype was found a few times. CDR3: CASSRQGPYEQYF. The CDR3 DNA follows: TGTGCCAGCAGTCGACAGGGACCCTACGAGCAGTACTTC. The chain is built from TRBV6-1 and TRBJ2-7; TRBD1 matches at 7 bases. Germline V gene sequence: CDR1 MNHNS, CDR2 SASEGT. This CDR3 has 13 amino acids. The junction had 3 bases not matched to a gene; V was cut back by 5 bases and J by 2 bases.

The chain couples TRBV18 to TRBJ1-2; D is perhaps TRBD1 (6 bases). Germline V CDR1 and CDR2: KGHSH, LQKENI. This CDR3 is 15 amino acids long. Trimming took off 2 bases at V and 8 bases at J, with 18 bases between the two ends. CDR3 amino acids: CASSPDLMGGDGYTF. CDR3 bases: TGTGCCAGCTCACCAGACCTCATGGGGGGCGACGGCTACACCTTC.

This clonotype was detected only once. The J gene is TRBJ2-2, the V gene TRBV7-8; 8 bases are shared with TRBD2. This CDR3 has 16 residues. V shed 1 base, J shed 7 bases, and the junction held 8 bases outside the gene matches. Looked up from germline, CDR1 is SGHVS and CDR2 is FQNEAQ. CDR3 protein: CASSLVTGGPGGELFF. CDR3 in DNA: TGTGCCAGCAGCTTAGTAACGGGAGGGCCGGGCGGGGAGCTGTTTTTT.

This clonotype was seen more than once but under ten times. The chain combines TRBV5-5 with TRBJ1-5; no definite D call. CDR3 length equals 15 residues. V dropped 4 bases and J dropped 4 bases, with 15 bases sitting between them. Germline V lookup: CDR1 SGHKS, CDR2 YYEKEE (reference sequence). The CDR3, as DNA: TGTGCCAGCAGCGGAAGCGGACGGAAGAATCAGCCCCAGCATTTT. Protein: CASSGSGRKNQPQHF.

The rearrangement joins TRBV30 to TRBJ1-5; D unclear. Germline assignment: CDR1 GTSNPN and CDR2 SVGIG (reference sequence). CDR3 length: 15 residues. V lost 0 bases to trimming and J lost 0 bases, with 9 bases between them. The CDR3 here is CAWSVGGLSNQPQHF. CDR3 nucleotides: TGTGCCTGGAGTGTAGGAGGGCTTAGCAATCAGCCCCAGCATTTT. Complete variable domain (other parts from reference TRBV30 and TRBJ1-5): SQTIHQWPATLVQPVGSPLSLECTVEGTSNPNLYWYRQAAGRGLQLLFYSVGIGQISSEVPQNLSASRPQDRQFILSSKKLLLSDSGFYLCAWSVGGLSNQPQHFGDGTRLSIL.

The chain carries TRBV30 and TRBJ2-1, with D maybe TRBD1 (6 bases). This CDR3 spans 13 amino acids. Germline assignment: CDR1 GTSNPN and CDR2 SVGIG (reference sequence). V lost 2 bases, J lost 10 bases, and 15 bases lay in between. CDR3 bases: TGTGCCTGGAGTCCGACTGGGGGCCCGGAGCAGTTCTTC. It translates to CAWSPTGGPEQFF.

As DNA, the CDR3 is TGCAGCGTGGGTCGGGGACAGGGGGCTCGGGGCTACACCTTC. Translating it yields CSVGRGQGARGYTF. The rearrangement uses TRBV29-1 and TRBJ1-2; 12 bases are a match to TRBD1. Unmatched junction bases numbered 10, after V lost 6 bases and J lost 8 bases. Germline V gene lookup returns CDR1 SQVTM and CDR2 ANQGSEA. This CDR3 is 14 amino acids long.

The V and J genes are TRBV24-1 and TRBJ2-3, with unresolved D. The CDR3 contains 14 residues. V lost 5 bases and J lost 4, with 12 bases in between. Per the germline V gene, CDR1 is KGHDR and CDR2 is SFDVKD. The CDR3 DNA is TGTGCCACCAGTGGTCTCAAGGAGCCAGATACGCAGTATTTT. Amino acids: CATSGLKEPDTQYF.

The rearrangement links TRBV15 to TRBJ2-3, with D possibly TRBD1 on 6 matching bases. Germline V gene data show CDR1 as LNHNV and CDR2 as YYDKDF (reference sequence). The V end lost 0 bases, the J end lost 0 bases, and 13 bases lay between the germline ends. This CDR3 has 17 amino acids. The CDR3 loop is CATSRDRTESSTDTQYF. CDR3 sequence (DNA): TGTGCCACCAGCAGAGACCGGACAGAGTCTAGCACAGATACGCAGTATTTT.

This clonotype was detected once. As the CDR3 is not closed by the conserved phenylalanine or tryptophan, this likely results from a read error. CDR3 loop: CANVQGPTNYGYTL. CDR3 coding DNA: TGTGCCAACGTACAGGGACCAACTAACTATGGCTACACCCTC. The V call is TRBV6-5, the J call TRBJ1-2; tentatively, D is TRBD1 (6 bases). This CDR3 has 14 residues. Germline lookup yields CDR1 MNHEY and CDR2 SVGAGI. V lost 10 bases and J lost 0, with 15 bases in between.

This clonotype showed up just once. The chain has TRBV29-1 and TRBJ2-5; a possible D gene is TRBD2 (5 bases). Trimming stripped 3 bases from V and 1 base from J, with 18 bases between. The CDR3 runs 16 residues. The germline V gene encodes CDR1 SQVTM and CDR2 ANQGSEA. The CDR3 DNA reads as TGCAGCGTTGATCTAGTCGAGGGCGGTTCCCAAGAGACCCAGTACTTC. Amino acids: CSVDLVEGGSQETQYF.

The rearrangement links TRBV7-8 to TRBJ1-5; TRBD1 matches 12 bases. The ends lost 4 bases at V and 6 bases at J; junction bases unmatched: 4. Germline lookup yields CDR1 SGHVS and CDR2 FQNEAQ. The CDR3 contains 15 residues. This CDR3 reads CASSWGQGAGQPQHF. CDR3 DNA sequence: TGTGCCAGCAGCTGGGGACAGGGGGCCGGTCAGCCCCAGCATTTT.